This TCR beta chain is from a study of tissue T cells after allogeneic stem cell transplantation. Per germline, CDR1 SGHTA and CDR2 FQGNSA. J was trimmed by 2 bases and V by 2 bases; bases with no gene match: 8. The CDR3 covers 16 residues. Sequencing of TCRbeta CDR3 at survey depth gave sequences and template counts. Some clones are missing from TCRdb's copy, which holds only in-frame ones; the method was immunoSEQ multiplex PCR. The repertoire has about 42,000 clones, approximately 92% of them found once; the top ten carry under 4%. Overall study findings and caveats: Anatomically similar tissues had similar TCR repertoires within each patient. In patients and mice, blood and spleen missed much of tissue repertoire.

Worth noting for this clone: Its specificity is unknown.

The genes are TRBV7-2 and TRBJ1-1; 7 bases map to TRBD1. This sample comprised blood, obtained before transplantation. The receptor comes from a woman aged 35 to 70 who later had graft-versus-host disease after an allogeneic stem cell transplant. The CDR3 DNA reads as TGTGCCAGCAGCTTACCCCCAGGGACAGTCAACACTGAAGCTTTCTTT. Translation: CASSLPPGTVNTEAFF.